A selection of T cell receptor beta chains follows, all from one sample in a study of blood T cells in healthy people across ages. TCRdb itself ran the 5' RACE reads through MiXCR, one entry per CDR3 protein. The sample has about 930,000 distinct CDR3 sequences; just under 30% are singletons. The same sample was also used in a study of T cells of mothers and their children.

The sample consisted of blood. The receptor source for this set is a woman between 40 and 50 years old in good health. Both conserved end residues are part of each CDR3. A D gene is named only where the DNA matches it firmly. Some rows have no size entry. The others give once, few or many, or a class for an expanded clone.

TRBV7-6,.,TRBJ2-6,few,18,CASSLSIPKVSGANVLTF
TRBV4-2,TRBD2,TRBJ2-3,few,17,CASSQEASGGAADTQYF
TRBV27,TRBD1,TRBJ1-2,.,16,CASSSGGVKANYGYTF
TRBV24-1,.,TRBJ2-5,few,13,CATSETGVETQYF
TRBV7-6,.,TRBJ2-6,.,14,CASRFSSGANVRTF
TRBV12-3/TRBV12-4,.,TRBJ1-4,.,12,CASRGVNEKLFF
TRBV3-1,TRBD2,TRBJ2-3,.,15,CASSQGISGADTQYF
TRBV29-1,.,TRBJ2-5,.,13,CSVGGSGQETQYF
TRBV10-3,.,TRBJ1-2,.,15,CAISEGEGKIYGYTF
TRBV15,.,TRBJ1-2,few,15,CATSDRDPGEYGYTF
TRBV19,.,TRBJ2-5,.,12,CASWVQGETQYF
TRBV7-8,.,TRBJ2-5,many,14,CASSPTGLAWTQYF
TRBV3-1,.,TRBJ2-3,few,15,CASSQEQVSTDTQYF
TRBV15,TRBD2,TRBJ2-5,many,17,CATSRGGASGAQETQYF
TRBV29-1,TRBD1,TRBJ1-5,.,13,CSVRQGTDQSQHF
TRBV7-2,TRBD1,.,.,14,CASSSPTGDYEQYF
TRBV24-1,.,TRBJ2-2,.,15,CATSVCSFDTGELFF
TRBV20-1,TRBD2,TRBJ2-4,few,17,CSAGEGTRWGTKNIQYF
TRBV5-1,.,TRBJ2-1,many,15,CASSLRLTSYNEQFF
TRBV20-1,.,TRBJ2-7,.,15,CSARVRGARIYEQYF
TRBV19,.,TRBJ2-5,.,14,CASSINQGYNEQYF
TRBV7-9,.,TRBJ1-2,many,15,CASSLALSVDYGYTF
TRBV28,.,TRBJ1-2,.,13,CASSFTGRRGYTF
TRBV28,.,TRBJ1-1,few,14,CASSPPQGRTEAFF
TRBV28,.,TRBJ2-7,many,12,CASSLPAYEQYF
TRBV7-2,.,TRBJ1-2,few,16,CVSSLRLSGRFYGYTF
TRBV28,TRBD1,TRBJ1-1,few,17,CASSLSAADRASTEAFF
TRBV28,TRBD1,TRBJ1-1,.,16,CASSLWSGTGNTEAFF
TRBV4-1,TRBD1,TRBJ1-2,.,13,CASSQWTGYGYTF
TRBV4-1,TRBD2,TRBJ2-1,.,21,CASSPLSPGLAGGPVGNEQFF
TRBV4-3,.,TRBJ1-2,many,16,CASSQDGGRANYGYTF
TRBV3-1,.,TRBJ1-4,.,15,CASSRLGRSDEKLFF
TRBV10-3,TRBD2,TRBJ2-7,many,15,CAISESERGPYEQYF
TRBV20-1,.,TRBJ2-3,few,14,CSPTARSSADTQYF
TRBV5-4,.,TRBJ1-4,.,15,CASSLVGASNEKLFF
TRBV3-1,TRBD2,TRBJ2-4,.,16,CASSQASGGVKNEQYF
TRBV9,TRBD1,TRBJ2-7,many,14,CASSAGDRPYEQYF
TRBV7-3,TRBD2,TRBJ2-1,few,15,CASSSGLVMFNEQFF
TRBV4-3,.,TRBJ1-1,.,15,CASSQDSGRGTEAFF
TRBV4-2,TRBD2,TRBJ2-7,.,15,CASSSIAGGGYEQYF
TRBV11-3,.,TRBJ2-3,.,15,CASSPSAPLTDTQYF
TRBV11-2,.,TRBJ1-6,.,13,CASKFVRDSPLHF
TRBV4-1,TRBD1,TRBJ2-6,few,17,CASTPSDRSSGANVLTF